This TCR beta chain originates from a study of Tregs in tolerant kidney transplant recipients. As regards this clone: Its antigen remains unidentified.

The CDR3 is 15 residues long. V dropped 0 bases and J dropped 2; count of bases not matched to a gene: 1. CDR1 SGHDT and CDR2 YYEEEE come from the germline V gene. Study results and limitations: Nucleotide sequences could not be compared across some patients' samples due to primer changes.

The data were produced by immunoSEQ multiplex PCR, yet TCRdb's version contains in-frame clones alone and is incomplete. Among about 73,000 clones listed, less than 95% were seen once. The chain links TRBV5-6 to TRBJ2-3; the match to TRBD1 covers 9 bases. This specimen was Tregs from blood, taken before the transplant. The receptor comes from a human donor who received a combined kidney and bone marrow transplant. The CDR3 protein is CASSLDRGLTDTQYF. In nucleotides, the CDR3 is TGTGCCAGCAGCTTGGACAGGGGGCTCACAGATACGCAGTATTTT.